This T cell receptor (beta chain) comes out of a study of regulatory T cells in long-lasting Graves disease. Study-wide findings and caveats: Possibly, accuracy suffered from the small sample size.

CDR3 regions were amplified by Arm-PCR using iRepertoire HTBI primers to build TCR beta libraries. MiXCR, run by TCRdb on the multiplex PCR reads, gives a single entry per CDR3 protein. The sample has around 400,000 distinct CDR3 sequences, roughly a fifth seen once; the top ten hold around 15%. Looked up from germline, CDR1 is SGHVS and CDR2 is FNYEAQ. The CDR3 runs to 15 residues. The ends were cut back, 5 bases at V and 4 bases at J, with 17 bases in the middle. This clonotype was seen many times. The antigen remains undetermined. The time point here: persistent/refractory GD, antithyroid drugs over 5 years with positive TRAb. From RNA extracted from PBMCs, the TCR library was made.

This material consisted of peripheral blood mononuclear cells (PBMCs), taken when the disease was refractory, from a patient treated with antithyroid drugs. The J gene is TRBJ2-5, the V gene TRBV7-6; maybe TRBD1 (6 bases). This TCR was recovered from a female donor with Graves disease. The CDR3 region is CASSPRGSGSETQYF. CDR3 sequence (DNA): TGTGCCAGCAGCCCCAGGGGCTCGGGGTCAGAGACCCAGTACTTC.